These 5 T cell receptor beta chains were all obtained from the same sample, sequenced in a study of response to subunit inactivated influenza vaccine. TCRdb used MiXCR to reprocess the RT-PCR reads, holding one entry per CDR3 protein. Here the sample spans more than 400,000 distinct CDR3 sequences, approximately 6.9% being singletons. The source was PBMCs from blood, collected roughly 24 months after vaccination. The source of these receptors is a man between 50 and 69 years old who received an inactivated influenza vaccine.

The gene calls are TRBV6-1 and TRBJ2-5; a weak D match, TRBD1 (6 bases). The V end lost 6 bases, the J end lost 1 base, and 15 bases lay between the germline ends. The CDR3 runs 15 residues. Germline-derived CDR1 and CDR2 are MNHNS and SASEGT. The CDR3 coding sequence is TGTGCCAGCAGAAACAGGGTACGTCTCCAAGAGACCCAGTACTTC. Translation: CASRNRVRLQETQYF.

The rearrangement uses TRBV5-5 and TRBJ1-1; D possibly corresponds to TRBD1 (5 bases). Trimming shortened V by 2 bases and J by 8 bases, and 13 bases separated the two germline ends. Germline V gene data show CDR1 as SGHKS and CDR2 as YYEKEE (reference sequence). CDR3 length equals 13 residues. DNA of the CDR3: TGTGCCAGCAGCTTTCCGGGACCCTCCGAAGCTTTCTTT. Translated: CASSFPGPSEAFF.

The CDR3 DNA sequence: TGTGCCAGCACCTTTGGGGACGGGAACACTGAAGCTTTCTTT. It is translated as CASTFGDGNTEAFF. The rearrangement links TRBV28 to TRBJ1-1, with D perhaps matching TRBD1 (5 bases). This CDR3 spans 14 amino acids. Trimming took 7 bases from V and 1 from J, leaving 13 bases between them. Germline values: CDR1 MDHEN, CDR2 SYDVKM.

This clonotype was recorded at least ten times. The chain uses TRBV20-1 and TRBJ2-1; either TRBD1 or TRBD2 may fit D (8 bases each). Germline CDR1 is DFQATT and CDR2 is SNEGSKA (reference sequence). The CDR3 totals 12 residues. V was pared by 5 bases and J by 12 bases, with 17 bases between. The CDR3 DNA sequence: TGCAGTGCTCACCGACAGGGGACTAGGCAGTTCTTC. Amino acids: CSAHRQGTRQFF.

This clonotype was seen many times. This chain uses TRBV6-6 with TRBJ2-7; D gene unclear. The V gene's germline CDR1 is MNHNY and CDR2 SVGAGI (reference sequence). Trimming shortened V by 0 bases and J by 4 bases, and 7 bases separated the two germline ends. The CDR3 has 13 amino acids. As DNA, the CDR3 is TGTGCCAGCAGTTACTCGATCCGTTACGAGCAGTACTTC. Translated, it gives CASSYSIRYEQYF.